The 17 T cell receptor beta chains in this list originate from one sample, sequenced in a study of T cells in Graves' hyperthyroidism and ophthalmopathy. TCR beta CDR3 region amplification was performed from RNA transcripts. HTBI primers were employed in a first-round RT-PCR of the TCR CDR3. MiXCR was run by TCRdb on the multiplex PCR reads, yielding one entry per CDR3 protein. The sample lists about 590,000 distinct CDR3 sequences, approximately 15% occurring once. Sequenced sample: blood. All receptors come from a young woman with Graves' ophthalmopathy.

The chain couples TRBV4-1 to TRBJ2-3; 16 bases match TRBD2. J was trimmed by 6 bases and V by 9 bases; bases with no gene match: 12. Germline V gene sequence: CDR1 MGHRA, CDR2 YSYEKL. This CDR3 region has 17 residues. Here the CDR3 DNA reads TGCGCCAGTTTGGGACTAGCGGGAGGGCTGGGGAGGGATACGCAGTATTTT. Its protein product is CASLGLAGGLGRDTQYF.

This clonotype was counted ten times or more. V gene TRBV11-2 combines with J gene TRBJ2-7; 9 bases are shared with TRBD2. V shed 1 base and J 0 bases; nucleotides not matched to a gene: 10. The CDR3 totals 18 residues. Germline values: CDR1 SGHAT, CDR2 FQNNGV. This CDR3 reads CASSLVGGRAALSYEQYF. The CDR3 DNA reads TGTGCCAGCAGCTTAGTGGGCGGGAGGGCCGCCCTCTCCTACGAGCAGTACTTC.

The V gene is TRBV5-5, the J gene TRBJ2-1; D uncertain. The CDR3 sequence is 16 residues long. Germline assignment: CDR1 SGHKS and CDR2 YYEKEE (reference sequence). V dropped 2 bases and J dropped 9 bases, with 21 bases sitting between them. CDR3 DNA sequence: TGTGCCAGCAGCTTACCCAGGAACTCAATCGGCGGTGAGCAGTTCTTC. Its protein product is CASSLPRNSIGGEQFF.

At least ten counts were recorded for this clonotype. This chain uses TRBV2 with TRBJ2-7; TRBD1 matches at 8 bases. V lost 7 bases and J lost 0; bases outside the gene matches: 5. The germline V gene has CDR1 SNHLY and CDR2 FYNNEI. The CDR3 covers 14 residues. In nucleotides, the CDR3 is TGTGCCAGCACAAACGGACAGGGCTCCTACGAGCAGTACTTC. Translating gives CASTNGQGSYEQYF.

The chain carries TRBV9 and TRBJ2-3; 7 bases agree with TRBD1. Trimming cost V 3 bases and J 0 bases; bases outside gene matches: 10. The CDR3 runs 17 residues. CDR1 and CDR2 (germline): SGDLS, YYNGEE. The CDR3 is CASSAPSDRLSTDTQYF. CDR3 DNA: TGTGCCAGCAGCGCCCCTTCGGACAGGTTGAGCACAGATACGCAGTATTTT. The full variable domain, rest sourced from reference TRBV9 and TRBJ2-3, is DSGVTQTPKHLITATGQRVTLRCSPRSGDLSVYWYQQSLDQGLQFLIQYYNGEERAKGNILERFSAQQFPDLHSELNLSSLELGDSALYFCASSAPSDRLSTDTQYFGPGTRLTVL.

This clonotype was seen repeatedly, ten times or more. The CDR3 reads CASSPYRALPSSYNEQFF. The CDR3 coding sequence is TGCGCCAGCAGCCCCTACAGGGCCCTACCCTCTTCCTACAATGAGCAGTTCTTC. This chain joins TRBV5-1 and TRBJ2-1; possibly TRBD1 for D (6 bases). The germline gives CDR1 SGHRS, CDR2 YFSETQ. Trimming removed 4 bases at V and 1 base at J, with 21 bases between. The CDR3 is 18 amino acids.

Many counts were recorded for this clonotype. This chain links TRBV29-1 with TRBJ2-2, with 9 positions matching TRBD2. The CDR3 sequence is 13 residues long. The J segment lost 4 bases and the V segment lost 8 bases, leaving 5 bases of the junction unmatched. Germline loops: CDR1 SQVTM, CDR2 ANQGSEA. The chain's CDR3 is CSSRLAATGELFF. CDR3 nucleotides: TGCAGCTCGAGACTAGCGGCCACCGGGGAGCTGTTTTTT.

Ten or more counts support this clonotype. The V gene is TRBV28, the J gene TRBJ2-7; the D call may be TRBD1 or TRBD2 (6 bases each). Germline CDR1 is MDHEN and CDR2 is SYDVKM. V lost 2 bases, J lost 3 bases, and 11 bases lay in between. The length of the CDR3 is 14 residues. The CDR3 loop reads CASSLARGDYEQYF. The CDR3 nucleotides are TGTGCCAGCAGTTTAGCAAGGGGGGACTACGAGCAGTACTTC.

This clonotype was observed a few times. CDR3 nucleotide sequence: TGCGCCAGCAGCCAAGGACGGACAAGCAGCGCTGGCTACACCTTC. This gives the protein CASSQGRTSSAGYTF. The rearrangement uses TRBV4-3 and TRBJ1-2; maybe TRBD1 (5 bases). This CDR3 has 15 residues. Germline-derived CDR1 and CDR2 are LGHNA and YSLEER. V was cut by 1 base and J by 7 bases, with 16 bases left in between.

This clonotype was seen at least ten times. The rearrangement joins TRBV27 to TRBJ2-1; TRBD2 might be the D (6 bases). CDR3 length equals 15 residues. V was cut by 3 bases and J by 1 base, with 10 bases left in between. Germline values: CDR1 MNHEY, CDR2 SMNVEV (reference sequence). DNA of the CDR3: TGTGCCAGCAGTTTTCTGGGGGGATCCTACAATGAGCAGTTCTTC. Encoded protein: CASSFLGGSYNEQFF.

This clonotype was recorded many times. The V call is TRBV20-1, the J call TRBJ2-7; possible D gene TRBD2, 6 bases. The CDR3 runs 15 residues. Trimming pared 0 bases from V and 9 bases from J, leaving 21 bases between. Germline V lookup: CDR1 DFQATT, CDR2 SNEGSKA (reference sequence). The CDR3 here is CSARDPAGPPGVQYF. CDR3 DNA sequence: TGCAGTGCTAGAGATCCGGCGGGACCTCCGGGGGTGCAGTACTTC.

The chain employs TRBV7-2 and TRBJ2-1; D call uncertain. CDR1 SGHTA and CDR2 FQGNSA come from the germline V gene. This CDR3 spans 14 amino acids. Trimming left V 1 base short and J 5 bases short, with 9 bases between. CDR3 DNA sequence: TGTGCCAGCAGCTTAGAGTTCTCGAACAATGAGCAGTTCTTC. Amino acids: CASSLEFSNNEQFF.

This clonotype was picked up many times. This chain connects TRBV18 to TRBJ1-4; no clear D gene. Germline V gene data show CDR1 as KGHSH and CDR2 as LQKENI. The CDR3 is 14 residues long. V was clipped by 6 bases and J by 3 bases, with 11 bases between them. This CDR3 is CASSPSSSNEKLFF. As DNA, the CDR3 is TGTGCCAGCTCGCCCAGTTCGTCTAATGAAAAACTGTTTTTT.

This clonotype was seen a single time. At one boundary the junction diverges from the germline segment, which might be a read error. The chain uses TRBV3-1 and TRBJ2-7, with D maybe TRBD1 (6 bases). CDR3 length: 14 residues. The V gene's germline CDR1 is LGHDT and CDR2 YNNKEL (reference sequence). CDR3 region: CAISEMTGSSEQYF. DNA of the CDR3: TGTGCCATCAGTGAAATGACAGGATCCTCCGAGCAGTACTTC.

This clonotype was seen more than once but under ten times. This chain links TRBV20-1 with TRBJ2-2, with D possibly TRBD2 on 5 matching bases. V dropped 5 bases and J dropped 4 bases, with 8 bases sitting between them. The V gene's germline CDR1 is DFQATT and CDR2 SNEGSKA (reference sequence). CDR3 length: 12 amino acids. The CDR3 DNA follows: TGCAGTGCTCTACGGGGCACCGGGGAGCTGTTTTTT. Protein sequence: CSALRGTGELFF.

This clonotype was recorded a few times. This chain uses TRBV5-6 with TRBJ2-1; D not certain. CDR1 and CDR2 (germline): SGHDT, YYEEEE. Trimming stripped 5 bases from V and 1 base from J, with 13 bases between. The CDR3 is made up of 15 amino acids. CDR3 bases: TGTGCCAGCAGTACGGGCCCCTCGTCCTACAATGAGCAGTTCTTC. It translates to CASSTGPSSYNEQFF.

This clonotype was seen many times. The chain combines TRBV7-2 with TRBJ1-3; D perhaps matches TRBD1 (6 bases). Germline V gives CDR1 SGHTA, CDR2 FQGNSA. Trimming shortened V by 4 bases and J by 0 bases, and 13 bases separated the two germline ends. The CDR3 is made up of 16 amino acids. The CDR3 region is CASSSGQLLSGNTIYF. The CDR3 DNA is TGTGCCAGCAGCTCTGGACAGCTACTCTCTGGAAACACCATATATTTT. Together with reference TRBV7-2 and TRBJ1-3, the CDR3 gives the full variable domain: GAGVSQSPSNKVTEKGKDVELRCDPISGHTALYWYRQSLGQGLEFLIYFQGNSAPDKSGLPSDRFSAERTGGSVSTLTIQRTQQEDSAVYLCASSSGQLLSGNTIYFGEGSWLTVV.